One and the same sample provided the 14 T cell receptor beta chains below, sequenced in a study of post-analysis software for immune sequencing data. Study-level results: Roughly five TRBV segments, including TRBV5-6, TRBV5-1 and TRBV20-1, were more frequent in patients than controls.

The TCR beta cDNA libraries contained unique molecular identifiers. TCRdb used MiXCR to reprocess the PCR reads, holding one entry per CDR3 protein. The data show 350,000 to 450,000 distinct CDR3 sequences, around 33% seen once. Their antigen targets remain unknown. The sequenced material came from blood. The receptors stem from a girl between 5 and 17 years old with multiple sclerosis.

This clonotype was found many times. This CDR3 reads CASSSGTHYEQYF. The DNA of the CDR3 is TGTGCCAGCAGTTCCGGGACGCACTACGAGCAGTACTTC. V gene TRBV6-5 combines with J gene TRBJ2-7; D assignment may be TRBD1 or TRBD2 (5 bases each). The V and J ends lost 4 bases and 3 bases respectively, with 10 bases between them. CDR3 length equals 13 residues. Germline V gives CDR1 MNHEY, CDR2 SVGAGI.

The chain employs TRBV20-1 and TRBJ2-1; D is unresolved. Trimming removed 4 bases at V and 7 bases at J, with 14 bases between. The CDR3 covers 13 residues. The germline CDR1 and CDR2 sequences are DFQATT and SNEGSKA (reference sequence). DNA for the CDR3: TGCAGTGCTACAACCCAGGTCAAAAATGAGCAGTTCTTC. Translating gives CSATTQVKNEQFF.

This clonotype has a handful of counts. The V and J genes are TRBV7-9 and TRBJ2-5, with a tentative D call TRBD2 (6 bases). Germline V gene sequence: CDR1 SEHNR, CDR2 FQNEAQ (reference sequence). The CDR3 length is 12 residues. V dropped 1 base and J dropped 11 bases, with 11 bases sitting between them. Written as DNA, the CDR3 is TGTGCCAGCAGCTTAGTGACCCGGGAGCAGTACTTC. Residues: CASSLVTREQYF.

This clonotype came up a few times. The chain is built from TRBV7-2 and TRBJ2-7; the D is unclear. The CDR3 runs to 15 residues. Germline V CDR1 and CDR2: SGHTA, FQGNSA. V lost 1 base and J lost 0, with 10 bases in between. Here the CDR3 reads CASSLGFALSYEQYF. The CDR3 DNA reads TGTGCCAGCAGCTTAGGATTCGCCCTCTCCTACGAGCAGTACTTC. Looking up the rest from reference TRBV7-2 and TRBJ2-7 gives the full variable domain: GAGVSQSPSNKVTEKGKDVELRCDPISGHTALYWYRQSLGQGLEFLIYFQGNSAPDKSGLPSDRFSAERTGGSVSTLTIQRTQQEDSAVYLCASSLGFALSYEQYFGPGTRLTVT.

The V call is TRBV12-3 or TRBV12-4, the J call TRBJ2-3; D not certain. Between the trimmed V and J ends, which lost 7 bases and 0 bases, there was a span of 8 bases. This CDR3 comprises 13 residues. The DNA for the CDR3 is TGTGCCAGCACCACGGGCAGCACAGATACGCAGTATTTT. This codes for CASTTGSTDTQYF.

V gene TRBV10-3 combines with J gene TRBJ2-3, with D maybe TRBD2 (5 bases). The ends were cut back, 6 bases at V and 6 bases at J, with 22 bases in the middle. CDR3 length: 16 amino acids. Looked up from germline, CDR1 is ENHRY and CDR2 is SYGVKD. The CDR3: CAISPPLGGVGDTQYF. The CDR3 DNA reads TGTGCCATCAGCCCACCCCTAGGAGGAGTGGGGGATACGCAGTATTTT.

CDR3 sequence: CSASQRTGLDSPLHF. CDR3 nucleotide sequence: TGCAGTGCTAGTCAACGGACAGGGTTGGATTCACCCCTCCACTTT. The genes are TRBV20-1 and TRBJ1-6; 8 nucleotides align to TRBD1. In germline, CDR1 is DFQATT, CDR2 SNEGSKA (reference sequence). With 3 bases clipped from V and 8 bases from J, the junction kept 9 bases outside the gene matches. The CDR3 runs to 15 residues.

This clonotype has only a few counts. As DNA, the CDR3 is TGTGCCAGCAGCTTACCAAATTCGGACAGGATGGAAGAGACCCAGTACTTC. This codes for CASSLPNSDRMEETQYF. The chain couples TRBV7-2 to TRBJ2-5; 7 positions agree with TRBD1. J lost 3 bases, V lost 2 bases, and 12 bases had no gene match. CDR1 is SGHTA, CDR2 FQGNSA, per germline. The CDR3 loop spans 17 amino acids.

With regard to this clonotype: A much larger clone is a single base away; this may be a read error. This chain uses TRBV7-2 with TRBJ2-3; no clear D gene. This CDR3 region has 12 residues. Germline V gene sequence: CDR1 SGHTA, CDR2 FQGNSA. This chain's CDR3 is CVSSPNTDTQYF. CDR3 nucleotides: TGTGTCAGCAGCCCCAACACAGATACGCAGTATTTT.

This clonotype was seen only a few times. The junction shows a germline mismatch at one end, possibly a read error. This rearrangement joins TRBV3-1 to TRBJ2-3; 16 nucleotides align to TRBD2. Looked up from germline, CDR1 is LGHDT and CDR2 is YNNKEL (reference sequence). CDR3 size: 18 residues. The CDR3 spells CANSQPGLAGGQGDTQYF. The CDR3 DNA reads as TGTGCCAACAGCCAACCGGGACTAGCGGGGGGGCAAGGAGATACGCAGTATTTT.

This clonotype has only a few counts. The V call is TRBV10-3, the J call TRBJ1-2; 12 positions match TRBD1. Unmatched junction bases numbered 9, after V lost 5 bases and J lost 8 bases. The CDR3 spans 15 residues. Germline V gives CDR1 ENHRY, CDR2 SYGVKD. CDR3 region: CAISTGPGQGAGYTF. The CDR3 DNA sequence: TGTGCCATCAGTACAGGCCCGGGACAGGGGGCCGGCTACACCTTC.

Only one count was recorded for this clonotype. V and J are TRBV20-1 and TRBJ2-7, with 8 bases lining up with TRBD1. CDR3 length: 12 amino acids. Per the germline V gene, CDR1 is DFQATT and CDR2 is SNEGSKA (reference sequence). J lost 6 bases, V lost 1 base, and 2 bases had no gene match. The CDR3 spells CSARGTGFEQYF. CDR3 DNA: TGCAGTGCTAGAGGGACAGGGTTCGAGCAGTACTTC.

This chain connects TRBV10-3 to TRBJ2-5, with 9 nucleotides matching TRBD1. The CDR3 loop spans 15 amino acids. Germline assignment: CDR1 ENHRY and CDR2 SYGVKD. J lost 4 bases, V lost 0 bases, and 3 bases had no gene match. This CDR3 reads CAISESTGGGETQYF. The CDR3, as DNA: TGTGCCATCAGTGAGTCTACAGGGGGCGGAGAGACCCAGTACTTC.

J is TRBJ2-4 and V is TRBV6-5; 7 positions match TRBD2. This CDR3 contains 14 residues. CDR1 is MNHEY, CDR2 SVGAGI, per germline. V was clipped by 2 bases and J by 8 bases; unmatched bases: 6. The CDR3 loop reads CASSYGHSGDIQYF. CDR3 DNA: TGTGCCAGCAGTTACGGGCACAGCGGGGACATTCAGTACTTC.